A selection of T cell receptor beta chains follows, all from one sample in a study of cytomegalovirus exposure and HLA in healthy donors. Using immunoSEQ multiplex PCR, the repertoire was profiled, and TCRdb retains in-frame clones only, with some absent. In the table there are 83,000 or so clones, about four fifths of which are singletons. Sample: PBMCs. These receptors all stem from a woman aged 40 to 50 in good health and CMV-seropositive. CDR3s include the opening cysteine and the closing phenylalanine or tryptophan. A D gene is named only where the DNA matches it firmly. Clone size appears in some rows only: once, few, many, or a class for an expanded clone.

CDR3 protein: CASGLVYGRNLGGELFF; CDR3 DNA: TGTGCTAGTGGTTTGGTATACGGGAGGAACTTGGGCGGGGAGCTGTTTTTT; clone size: -; V gene: TRBV12-5; D gene: TRBD2; CDR3 length: 17; J gene: TRBJ2-2
CDR3 protein: CASSQETGRVPYEQYF; CDR3 DNA: TGTGCCAGCAGCCAAGAGACTGGGAGGGTACCCTACGAGCAGTACTTC; clone size: -; V gene: TRBV4-2; D gene: TRBD2; CDR3 length: 16; J gene: TRBJ2-7
CDR3 protein: CASGGQGNGYTF; CDR3 DNA: TGTGCCAGCGGAGGACAGGGAAATGGCTACACCTTC; clone size: -; V gene: TRBV7-4; D gene: TRBD1; CDR3 length: 12; J gene: TRBJ1-2
CDR3 protein: CASSETANYGYTF; CDR3 DNA: TGCGCCAGCAGCGAGACAGCTAACTATGGCTACACCTTC; clone size: -; V gene: TRBV5-1; D gene: -; CDR3 length: 13; J gene: TRBJ1-2
CDR3 protein: CASSLRAGGEAFF; CDR3 DNA: TGTGCCAGCAGTTTAAGGGCAGGGGGTGAAGCTTTCTTT; clone size: -; V gene: TRBV27; D gene: TRBD1; CDR3 length: 13; J gene: TRBJ1-1
CDR3 protein: CASTSPKGLFHEQYF; CDR3 DNA: TGTGCCAGCACCTCTCCTAAGGGGTTATTCCACGAGCAGTACTTC; clone size: -; V gene: TRBV7-9; D gene: -; CDR3 length: 15; J gene: TRBJ2-7
CDR3 protein: CASSLAGTHYGYTF; CDR3 DNA: TGTGCCAGCAGCTTAGCGGGGACACACTATGGCTACACCTTC; clone size: -; V gene: TRBV7-9; D gene: -; CDR3 length: 14; J gene: TRBJ1-2
CDR3 protein: CAWSYFSTTFPHVNTGELFF; CDR3 DNA: TGTGCCTGGAGTTATTTTTCTACCACGTTCCCTCACGTTAACACCGGGGAGCTGTTTTTT; clone size: -; V gene: TRBV30; D gene: -; CDR3 length: 20; J gene: TRBJ2-2
CDR3 protein: CAWSVLPPGTGDSPLHF; CDR3 DNA: TGTGCCTGGAGTGTACTACCCCCCGGGACAGGGGATTCACCCCTCCACTTT; clone size: few; V gene: TRBV30; D gene: TRBD1; CDR3 length: 17; J gene: TRBJ1-6
CDR3 protein: CASSNLAGADTQYF; CDR3 DNA: TGTGCCAGCAGCAACCTAGCGGGAGCAGATACGCAGTATTTT; clone size: -; V gene: TRBV11-1; D gene: TRBD2; CDR3 length: 14; J gene: TRBJ2-3
CDR3 protein: CASSQVPGLAVSAKNIQYF; CDR3 DNA: TGTGCCAGTAGTCAGGTCCCGGGACTAGCGGTCTCGGCCAAAAACATTCAGTACTTC; clone size: once; V gene: TRBV19; D gene: TRBD2; CDR3 length: 19; J gene: TRBJ2-4
CDR3 protein: CASSLSETRYEQYF; CDR3 DNA: TGCGCCAGCAGCTTGTCAGAAACTAGGTACGAGCAGTACTTC; clone size: -; V gene: TRBV5-1; D gene: -; CDR3 length: 14; J gene: TRBJ2-7
CDR3 protein: CASSQGGGRGGEETQYF; CDR3 DNA: TGTGCCAGCAGCCAAGGTGGCGGGAGGGGTGGGGAAGAGACCCAGTACTTC; clone size: -; V gene: TRBV4-2; D gene: TRBD2; CDR3 length: 17; J gene: TRBJ2-5
CDR3 protein: CASSTGLADADTQYF; CDR3 DNA: TGTGCCAGTAGCACGGGACTAGCGGACGCAGATACGCAGTATTTT; clone size: -; V gene: TRBV21-1; D gene: -; CDR3 length: 15; J gene: TRBJ2-3
CDR3 protein: CASSSQPGDGYTF; CDR3 DNA: TGTGCCAGCAGCTCCCAACCGGGGGATGGCTACACCTTC; clone size: -; V gene: TRBV13; D gene: -; CDR3 length: 13; J gene: TRBJ1-2
CDR3 protein: CASSQDHGVGEQYF; CDR3 DNA: TGTGCCAGCAGCCAAGATCACGGGGTGGGCGAGCAGTACTTC; clone size: -; V gene: TRBV14; D gene: -; CDR3 length: 14; J gene: TRBJ2-7
CDR3 protein: CASSETTGTQYF; CDR3 DNA: TGTGCCAGCAGTGAAACAACGGGTACGCAGTATTTT; clone size: -; V gene: TRBV27; D gene: -; CDR3 length: 12; J gene: TRBJ2-3
CDR3 protein: CAIRQGGGPGYTF; CDR3 DNA: TGTGCCATCAGACAGGGTGGAGGTCCTGGCTACACCTTC; clone size: -; V gene: TRBV28; D gene: TRBD1; CDR3 length: 13; J gene: TRBJ1-2
CDR3 protein: CASSGPRDRVSPLHF; CDR3 DNA: TGTGCCAGCAGCGGACCTCGGGACAGGGTTTCACCCCTCCACTTT; clone size: -; V gene: TRBV9; D gene: TRBD1; CDR3 length: 15; J gene: TRBJ1-6
CDR3 protein: CASRDPGSRYTF; CDR3 DNA: TGTGCCAGCAGGGATCCGGGTAGTCGCTACACCTTC; clone size: -; V gene: TRBV7-9; D gene: -; CDR3 length: 12; J gene: TRBJ1-2
CDR3 protein: CASSLVQGSSHGYTF; CDR3 DNA: TGCGCCAGCAGCTTGGTTCAAGGGAGTAGTCATGGCTACACCTTC; clone size: -; V gene: TRBV5-1; D gene: -; CDR3 length: 15; J gene: TRBJ1-2
CDR3 protein: CASSRGEQPQHF; CDR3 DNA: TGTGCCAGCAGCCGGGGTGAGCAGCCCCAGCATTTT; clone size: -; V gene: TRBV28; D gene: -; CDR3 length: 12; J gene: TRBJ1-5
CDR3 protein: CASSGGTGGATQYF; CDR3 DNA: TGTGCCAGCAGCGGCGGGACTGGGGGTGCGACCCAGTACTTC; clone size: once; V gene: TRBV7-9; D gene: -; CDR3 length: 14; J gene: TRBJ2-5
CDR3 protein: CAISDELVGSSYEQYF; CDR3 DNA: TGTGCCATCAGTGACGAGCTCGTGGGCAGCTCCTACGAGCAGTACTTC; clone size: -; V gene: TRBV10-3; D gene: -; CDR3 length: 16; J gene: TRBJ2-7
CDR3 protein: CASSNPTSGQSTDTQYF; CDR3 DNA: TGTGCCAGCAGCAACCCTACTAGCGGCCAAAGCACAGATACGCAGTATTTT; clone size: -; V gene: TRBV9; D gene: TRBD2; CDR3 length: 17; J gene: TRBJ2-3
CDR3 protein: CASSLGGGYQPQHF; CDR3 DNA: TGTGCCAGTAGTCTAGGGGGCGGATATCAGCCCCAGCATTTT; clone size: -; V gene: TRBV19; D gene: TRBD1; CDR3 length: 14; J gene: TRBJ1-5
CDR3 protein: CASSILGRANTEAFF; CDR3 DNA: TGTGCCAGTAGTATCCTTGGCAGGGCGAACACTGAAGCTTTCTTT; clone size: -; V gene: TRBV19; D gene: -; CDR3 length: 15; J gene: TRBJ1-1